The sequence of this T cell receptor (beta chain) was determined in a study of beta chain features in type 1 diabetes (dated by TCRdb to about 2018). Looking at the study overall: Patients and healthy donors did not differ in mean age, gender distribution, total cell number or subset yield. A total of roughly 99 million sorted cells were examined across all samples, and the number of cells per subset was strongly correlated with RNA yield. The study compared the TCRB repertoires of sorted circulating CD4+ T cell subsets in recently diagnosed type 1 diabetes patients with those in matched healthy donors. Regulatory and stem cell-like memory subsets were obtained from only 8 patients and roughly eight healthy donors, while naive and central memory subsets were obtained from all 28 donors. Here is what the overall study found, with its caveats: Fewer insertions and more nucleotide deletions at VDJ recombination sites were observed in patients with type 1 diabetes, implying thymic rearrangement abnormalities. Because cDNA rather than genomic DNA was sequenced, highly expressing activated cells could have been over-represented, although no difference in activation and CD3 levels was found between groups. In all four CD4+ subsets, TCRB CDR3 length was moderately but significantly shorter in type 1 diabetes patients. PCR might favor shorter templates, but patient and control samples were amplified and corrected together, so any skew would affect both groups equally. Because the HLA sub-analyses included only small numbers of individuals, any influence of HLA type on TCRB rearrangement was left unresolved. Naive, central memory and regulatory TCRB repertoires appeared to be more alike among patients than among healthy donors.

V and J lose 1 base and 4 bases, and a span of 13 bases separates them. Reading the germline V gene (reference sequence) gives CDR1 PRHDT and CDR2 FYEKMQ. The CDR3 covers 15 residues, taking in both the cysteine and the phenylalanine. Only the CDR3 region is kept as DNA, spanning 45 bases read in frame from base 1. Each donor gave one peripheral blood draw, averaging approximately 0.11 L, which was collected into heparinised tubes. A BD FACSAria II and a panel including CD45RO, CCR7, CD25, CD127, CD95 and CD27 were used to sort naive, central memory, regulatory and stem cell-like memory CD4+ T cells. Purity was above 95% for every sorted population. Right away, PBMCs were isolated by Lymphoprep density gradient centrifugation and were stained directly, with no culture step. So that batch effects would be minimized, each experiment stained and sorted samples in pairs, pairing one healthy donor with one patient.

In this sample, this clone turned up many times. Its antigen is still unknown. No base-level quality is on record; no much larger clone is a single base apart. The High Capacity cDNA Reverse Transcription Kit was used to reverse transcribe all of the isolated RNA, meaning that expressed TCRB transcripts were what got sequenced. Deep immunoSEQ sequencing was performed on naive, central memory and regulatory T cell samples, with an average of roughly 3.6 million total reads per sample. Sorted cells were lysed in RLT buffer and RNA was extracted with DNase-treated RNeasy Micro or Mini kits, depending on cell number. To prevent cross-contamination, each cell subset was processed individually, whereas patient and healthy donor samples were processed jointly. TCRB sequences were amplified from cDNA with the immunoSEQ multiplex PCR, producing 87-bp fragments spanning the CDR3 region. Sequencing of the amplicons was performed on the Illumina HiSeq platform. On the study's bioinformatics: Synthetic template baselines were used to correct PCR bias computationally, reads within Hamming distance 2 were collapsed, and singletons that could not be merged were discarded. Reads were aligned to IMGT to assign V, D and J genes, CDR3 length, and insertions or deletions at six rearrangement sites. Within each subset, clonotype counts were normalized to sorted cell number, and only after that were true diversity and Gini coefficients computed with the tcR R package. The overlap coefficient, calculated on TCRB nucleotide sequences, was used to quantify repertoire sharing. This immuneACCESS table, as held by TCRdb, lists in-frame sequences with V and J called but not all clones. Of the missing ones, under half trace to an unresolved V gene in checked studies; the others have no known cause. Clonal size and the V and J genes are those of that table, whereas D and trimming came from the DNA. Present in this sample are 310,000 or so clones, 6.5% to 10% of which were seen just once. The top ten hold around 0.44% of the sample.

The sample consisted of central memory CD4+ T cells from blood. This chain is built from TRBV13 and TRBJ1-1; the D gene is unclear. This TCR came from a woman younger than 30 in good health. The sequence in DNA is TGTGCCAGCAGCTTAGTGGCAGTCGTAGGCACTGAAGCTTTCTTT. Its amino acids are CASSLVAVVGTEAFF.